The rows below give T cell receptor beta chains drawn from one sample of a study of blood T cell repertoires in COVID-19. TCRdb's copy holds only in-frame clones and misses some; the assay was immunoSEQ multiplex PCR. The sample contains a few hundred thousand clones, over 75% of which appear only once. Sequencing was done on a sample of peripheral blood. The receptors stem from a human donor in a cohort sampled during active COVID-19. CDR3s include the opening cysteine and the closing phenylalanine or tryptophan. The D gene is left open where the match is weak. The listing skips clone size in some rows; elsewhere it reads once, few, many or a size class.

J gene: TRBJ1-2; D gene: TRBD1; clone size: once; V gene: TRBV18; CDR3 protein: CASSPTGEHYGYTF; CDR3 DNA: TGTGCCAGCTCACCCACAGGGGAGCATTATGGCTACACCTTC
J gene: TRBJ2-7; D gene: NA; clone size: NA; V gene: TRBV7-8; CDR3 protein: CASSLVTNNEQYF; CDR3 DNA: TGTGCCAGCAGCCTAGTCACGAACAACGAGCAGTACTTC
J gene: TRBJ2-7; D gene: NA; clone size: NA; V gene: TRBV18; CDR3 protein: CASSPPGLNLEQYF; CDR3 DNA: TGTGCCAGCTCACCTCCGGGTCTCAACTTGGAGCAGTACTTC
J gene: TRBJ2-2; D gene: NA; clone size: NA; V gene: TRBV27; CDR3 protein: CASSRGAGLFIDGELFF; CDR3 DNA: TGTGCCAGCAGTAGGGGGGCGGGACTATTTATAGACGGGGAGCTGTTTTTT
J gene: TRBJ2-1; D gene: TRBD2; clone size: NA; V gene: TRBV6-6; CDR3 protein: CASSLTGGGSEQFF; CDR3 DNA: TGTGCCAGCAGCCTGACGGGCGGGGGAAGTGAGCAGTTCTTC
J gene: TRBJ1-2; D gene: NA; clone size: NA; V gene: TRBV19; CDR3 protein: CASRHNTGPEGYTF; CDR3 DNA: TGTGCCAGTAGACACAATACAGGGCCAGAGGGCTACACCTTC
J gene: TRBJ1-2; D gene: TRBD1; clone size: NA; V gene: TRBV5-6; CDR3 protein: CASSLTRDRGTNGYTF; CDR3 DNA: TGTGCCAGCAGCTTGACCCGGGACAGGGGGACAAATGGCTACACCTTC
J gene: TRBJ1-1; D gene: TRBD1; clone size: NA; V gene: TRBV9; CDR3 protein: CASSGPPGQGLTEAFF; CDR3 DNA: TGTGCCAGCAGTGGGCCACCGGGACAGGGTCTTACTGAAGCTTTCTTT
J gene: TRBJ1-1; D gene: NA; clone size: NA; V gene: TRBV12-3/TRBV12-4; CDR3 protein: CASSQGDSTEAFF; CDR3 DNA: TGTGCCAGCAGCCAAGGGGATAGCACTGAAGCTTTCTTT
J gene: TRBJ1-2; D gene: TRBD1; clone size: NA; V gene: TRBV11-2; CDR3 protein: CASSSTGTGGSGYTF; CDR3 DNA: TGTGCCAGCAGCTCGACCGGGACAGGGGGCTCTGGCTACACCTTC
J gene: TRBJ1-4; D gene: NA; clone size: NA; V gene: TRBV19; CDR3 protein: CASSQNEKLFF; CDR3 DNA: TGTGCCAGTAGTCAAAATGAAAAACTGTTTTTT
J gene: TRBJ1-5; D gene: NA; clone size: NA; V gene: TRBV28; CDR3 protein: CASSTPGDQPQHF; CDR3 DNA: TGTGCCAGCAGCACACCCGGGGATCAGCCCCAGCATTTT